This TCR beta chain was recorded in a study of OX40 agonist ivuxolimab in advanced cancers. As for the study in general: Ivuxolimab, which is an agonistic anti-OX40 (CD134) antibody, was administered to the patients. Study-level findings and limits: Nonresponders, in some cases, also had low normalized T-cell clonal expansion.

The protocol was immunoSEQ multiplex PCR, while the TCRdb copy is restricted to in-frame clones and leaves out a portion. The profile shows roughly 100,000 clones, 70% to 90% of them singletons. In regard to this clone: The antigen remains undetermined.

The germline V and J ends were trimmed by 4 bases and 4 bases, with 8 bases remaining between them. In germline, CDR1 is SGHNT, CDR2 YYREEE (reference sequence). The CDR3 is 12 residues long. The TCR comes from an adult with an advanced solid tumor such as melanoma, head and neck, liver or kidney cancer. The rearrangement links TRBV5-4 to TRBJ1-2; TRBD1 might be the D (5 bases). The input for sequencing was CD4+ or CD8+ T cells sorted from blood, taken in a trial of the OX40 agonist ivuxolimab. As DNA, the CDR3 is TGTGCCAGCAGCCGGGACGGCTATGGCTACACCTTC. It translates to CASSRDGYGYTF.